This T cell receptor beta chain was recovered during a study of a mutant IDH1 vaccine in newly diagnosed glioma (dated by TCRdb to about 2021). Looking at the study overall: In the chemotherapy-containing groups, vaccination started alongside temozolomide cycles, whereas in patients who had radiotherapy alone it started 4-6 weeks after radiotherapy. For exploratory analyses, longitudinal TCRB deep sequencing was carried out in around 26 treated patients wherever samples were available. Six visits were used for peripheral blood collection: V03 (baseline), V05, V07, V10, V12 and V13. The week-35 safety follow-up was designated visit V12, and the week-47 end of study was designated visit V13. Prior to enrollment, standard therapy consisting of radiotherapy alone, temozolomide alone, or radiochemotherapy with temozolomide had been administered to patients, with the combination being received by most patients. Of the approximately 30 treated patients, approximately 62% were male and approximately 40% were female, and the mean age was 40.4 years.

As regards this clone: No antigen is known for it. No base quality information exists; no much larger clone differs at one position.

Study-level results and caveats: Immune responses induced by the vaccine were seen in approximately 93% of patients across multiple MHC alleles. Availability determined which PBMC samples were chosen for TCRB deep sequencing. Changes in the top peripheral T cell clonotypes picked up by TCRB sequencing did not appear to be linked to pseudoprogression. It was noted by the authors that analyses of patient blood samples could not be reproduced owing to sample limitations.

Libraries came from the immunoSEQ multiplex PCR assay. Rearranged TCR beta chain sequences were amplified using the hsTCRB Kit according to the manufacturer's protocol. Sequencing of TCRB libraries was carried out on an Illumina MiSeq. For the original study's pipeline: The proprietary platform of the kit vendor was used for demultiplexing, trimming and gene mapping. The table was pulled from immuneACCESS by TCRdb, which kept in-frame rearrangements only. Such tables lose some clones; where checked, under half of the loss comes from unresolved V genes, and the rest has no known cause. V and J calls and clone size are copied from that table; D and trimming were computed from the DNA. The sample yields about 64,000 clones; roughly 68% were counted once. Roughly 4.7% of the sample rests with the top ten. The intended sense of this specimen's time point label: week 35, safety follow-up. Each vaccine dose, consisting of 300 ug of a 20-mer mutant IDH1 peptide in Montanide, was administered subcutaneously with topical imiquimod. Across visits V03 through V10, patients got a total of eight vaccinations, given in weeks 1, 3, 5, 7, 11, 15, 19 and 23. All donors had newly diagnosed IDH1-mutant astrocytomas of WHO grade 3 or 4 that showed loss of nuclear ATRX. The samples were drawn from NOA16, a multicentre, single-arm, open-label phase I trial in Germany that tested a mutant IDH1 peptide vaccine in humans for the first time. Genomic DNA for TCRB sequencing was extracted from EDTA blood using the DNeasy Blood and Tissue Kit.

The CDR3 sequence holds 14 residues, the cysteine and phenylalanine included. Of all the DNA, just the CDR3 is kept, 42 bases in frame from base 1. CDR1 LNHDA and CDR2 SQIVND are derived from the germline V gene (reference sequence). Cut back by 5 bases and 2 bases, the V and J ends lie 12 bases apart. The receptor's source is a man in his fifties or sixties with glioma. Sequencing used PBMCs, obtained from a glioma patient whose treatment included an IDH1 peptide vaccine. The chain was built from TRBV19 and TRBJ1-1, with TRBD1 as a weak D call on 6 bases. In nucleotides, the sequence is TGTGCCAGTAGTCCGGGGGGCGGAAACACTGAAGCTTTCTTT. Translation gives CASSPGGGNTEAFF.